This T cell receptor beta chain was captured by sequencing in a study of cytomegalovirus exposure and HLA in healthy donors. Across the whole study: There were roughly 120 million unique TCR beta sequences, drawn from about 180 million T cells, in an earlier analysis.

The primer mix had 60 Vbeta and 13 Jbeta primers. The assay was immunoSEQ multiplex PCR, and TCRdb's table has in-frame clones only and misses some. The sample shows under 200,000 clones, roughly 84% of them seen only once. The germline gives CDR1 MNHEY, CDR2 SMNVEV (reference sequence). Trimming left V 8 bases short and J 6 bases short, with 18 bases between. This CDR3 has 14 amino acids. The chain couples TRBV27 to TRBJ2-3; possibly TRBD2 for D (6 bases). The TCR originated in a woman between 45 and 60 years old in good health and CMV-seropositive. Sequencing was carried out using PBMCs. CDR3 coding DNA: TGTGCCAGCGGGCGCTTGGCGGGGTCCGATACGCAGTATTTT. Amino acids: CASGRLAGSDTQYF.